The T cell receptor beta chain under discussion was sequenced for a study of shared clonotypes between healthy human individuals. Study details: The study enrolled a couple of women and three men aged 18 to 49.

The repertoire was sequenced with immunoSEQ multiplex PCR; TCRdb's copy has only in-frame clones and lacks some. The sample contains over a million clones, roughly 96% of which appear only once. The clonotype comes from a man aged 25 to 40 in good health. Sequenced input: naive CD4+ T cells sorted from blood. Subset reported: CD45RA+ positively selected.

This CDR3 reads CASSVEGHEQFF. In DNA form, the CDR3 reads TGTGCCAGCAGCGTAGAGGGGCATGAGCAGTTCTTC. This chain links TRBV9 with TRBJ2-1, with D maybe TRBD1 (5 bases). Germline CDR1 and CDR2: SGDLS and YYNGEE. CDR3 length equals 12 residues. Trimming cost V 0 bases and J 8 bases, with 6 bases left between them.